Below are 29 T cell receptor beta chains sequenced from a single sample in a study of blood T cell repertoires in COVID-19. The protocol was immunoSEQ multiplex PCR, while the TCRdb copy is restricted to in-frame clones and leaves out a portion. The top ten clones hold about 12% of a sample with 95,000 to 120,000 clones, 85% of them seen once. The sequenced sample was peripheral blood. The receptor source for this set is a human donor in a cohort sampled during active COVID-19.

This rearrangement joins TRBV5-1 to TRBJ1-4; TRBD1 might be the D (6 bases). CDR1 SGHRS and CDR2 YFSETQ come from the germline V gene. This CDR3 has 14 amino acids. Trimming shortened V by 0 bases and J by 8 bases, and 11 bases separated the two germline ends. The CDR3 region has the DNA TGCGCCAGCAGCTTGGGGGCCAGGGGCGAAAAACTGTTTTTT. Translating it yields CASSLGARGEKLFF.

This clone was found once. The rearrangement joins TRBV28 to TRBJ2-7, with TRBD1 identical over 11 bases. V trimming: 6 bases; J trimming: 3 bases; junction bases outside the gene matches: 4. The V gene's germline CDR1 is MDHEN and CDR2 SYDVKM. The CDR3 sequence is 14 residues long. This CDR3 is CASRGQGVNYEQYF. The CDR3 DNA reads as TGTGCCAGCAGGGGACAGGGGGTCAACTACGAGCAGTACTTC.

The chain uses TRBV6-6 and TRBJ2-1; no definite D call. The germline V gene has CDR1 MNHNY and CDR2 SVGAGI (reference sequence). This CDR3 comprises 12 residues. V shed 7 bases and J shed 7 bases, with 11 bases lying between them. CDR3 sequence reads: CASTGLQNEQFF. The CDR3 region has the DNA TGTGCCAGCACAGGTCTACAGAATGAGCAGTTCTTC.

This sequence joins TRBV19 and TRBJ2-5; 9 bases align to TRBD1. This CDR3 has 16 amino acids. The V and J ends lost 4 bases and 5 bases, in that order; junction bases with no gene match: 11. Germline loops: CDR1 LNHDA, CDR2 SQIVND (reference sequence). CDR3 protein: CASSTRTTGGSETQYF. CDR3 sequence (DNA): TGTGCCAGTAGTACCCGCACGACAGGGGGTTCGGAGACCCAGTACTTC. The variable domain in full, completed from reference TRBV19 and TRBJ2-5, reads DGGITQSPKYLFRKEGQNVTLSCEQNLNHDAMYWYRQDPGQGLRLIYYSQIVNDFQKGDIAEGYSVSREKKESFPLTVTSAQKNPTAFYLCASSTRTTGGSETQYFGPGTRLLVL.

The CDR3 bases are TGTGCCAGCAGCCAAGATCGGGTCTCACCCCTCCACTTT. It specifies CASSQDRVSPLHF. The chain combines TRBV3-1 (or the pseudogene TRBV3-2) with TRBJ1-6, with D unclear. The V gene's germline CDR1 is LGHDT and CDR2 YNNKEL (reference sequence). This CDR3 spans 13 amino acids. Deletions cut 0 bases from V and 10 bases from J, with 7 bases between.

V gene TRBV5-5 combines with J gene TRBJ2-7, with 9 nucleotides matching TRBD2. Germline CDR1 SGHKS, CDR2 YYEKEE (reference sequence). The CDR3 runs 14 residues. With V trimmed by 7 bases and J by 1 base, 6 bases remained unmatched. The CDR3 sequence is CASHSGGDSYEQYF. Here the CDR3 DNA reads TGTGCCAGCCATAGCGGGGGCGATTCCTACGAGCAGTACTTC. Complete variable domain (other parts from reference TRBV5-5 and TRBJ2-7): DAGVTQSPTHLIKTRGQQVTLRCSPISGHKSVSWYQQVLGQGPQFIFQYYEKEERGRGNFPDRFSARQFPNYSSELNVNALLLGDSALYLCASHSGGDSYEQYFGPGTRLTVT.

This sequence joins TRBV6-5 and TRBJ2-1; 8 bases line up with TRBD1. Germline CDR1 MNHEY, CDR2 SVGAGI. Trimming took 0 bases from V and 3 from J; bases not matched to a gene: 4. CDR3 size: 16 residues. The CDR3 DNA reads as TGTGCCAGCAGTTACTCGAAGGGACAGGTCTACAATGAGCAGTTCTTC. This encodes CASSYSKGQVYNEQFF.

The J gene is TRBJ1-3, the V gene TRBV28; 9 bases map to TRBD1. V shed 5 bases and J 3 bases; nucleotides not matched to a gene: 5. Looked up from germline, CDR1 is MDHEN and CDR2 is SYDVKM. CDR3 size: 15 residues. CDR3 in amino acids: CASSRTGDGGNTIYF. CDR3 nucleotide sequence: TGTGCCAGCAGTAGGACAGGGGACGGTGGAAACACCATATATTTT.

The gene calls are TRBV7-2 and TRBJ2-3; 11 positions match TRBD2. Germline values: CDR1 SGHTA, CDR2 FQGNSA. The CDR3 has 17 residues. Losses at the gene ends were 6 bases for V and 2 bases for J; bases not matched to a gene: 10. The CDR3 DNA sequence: TGTGCCAGCAGTTTCATAGCGGGGGGGCCCTCCACAGATACGCAGTATTTT. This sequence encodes CASSFIAGGPSTDTQYF.

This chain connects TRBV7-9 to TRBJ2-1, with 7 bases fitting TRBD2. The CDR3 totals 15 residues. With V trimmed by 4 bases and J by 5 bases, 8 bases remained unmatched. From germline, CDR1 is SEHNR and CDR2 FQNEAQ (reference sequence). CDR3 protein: CASSSMGGLDNEQFF. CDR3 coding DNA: TGTGCCAGCAGCTCAATGGGGGGGTTGGACAATGAGCAGTTCTTC.

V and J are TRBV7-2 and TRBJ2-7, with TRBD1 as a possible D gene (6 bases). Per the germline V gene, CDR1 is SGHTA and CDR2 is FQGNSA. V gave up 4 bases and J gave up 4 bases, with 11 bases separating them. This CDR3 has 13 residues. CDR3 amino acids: CASSWGQTYEQYF. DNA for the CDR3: TGTGCCAGCAGCTGGGGACAAACATACGAGCAGTACTTC.

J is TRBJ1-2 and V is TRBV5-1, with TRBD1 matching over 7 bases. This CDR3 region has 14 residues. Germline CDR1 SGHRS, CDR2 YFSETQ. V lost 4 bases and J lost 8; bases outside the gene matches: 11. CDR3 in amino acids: CASSLTGVGAGYTF. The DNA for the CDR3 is TGCGCCAGCAGCCTTACAGGGGTGGGGGCCGGCTACACCTTC.

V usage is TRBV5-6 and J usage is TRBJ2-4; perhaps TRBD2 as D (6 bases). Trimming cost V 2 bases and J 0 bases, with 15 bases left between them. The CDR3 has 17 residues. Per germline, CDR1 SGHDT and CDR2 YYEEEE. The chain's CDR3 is CASSLIRAGIAKNIQYF. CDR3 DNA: TGTGCCAGCAGCTTAATCCGGGCGGGGATAGCCAAAAACATTCAGTACTTC.

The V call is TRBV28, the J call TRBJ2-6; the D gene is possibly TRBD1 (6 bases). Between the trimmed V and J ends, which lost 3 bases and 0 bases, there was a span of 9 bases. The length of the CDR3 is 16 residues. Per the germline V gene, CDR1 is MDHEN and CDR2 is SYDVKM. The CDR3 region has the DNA TGTGCCAGCAGTTTTTTACAGGGCTCTGGGGCCAACGTCCTGACTTTC. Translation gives CASSFLQGSGANVLTF. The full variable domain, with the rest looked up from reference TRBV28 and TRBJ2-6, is DVKVTQSSRYLVKRTGEKVFLECVQDMDHENMFWYRQDPGLGLRLIYFSYDVKMKEKGDIPEGYSVSREKKERFSLILESASTNQTSMYLCASSFLQGSGANVLTFGAGSRLTVL.

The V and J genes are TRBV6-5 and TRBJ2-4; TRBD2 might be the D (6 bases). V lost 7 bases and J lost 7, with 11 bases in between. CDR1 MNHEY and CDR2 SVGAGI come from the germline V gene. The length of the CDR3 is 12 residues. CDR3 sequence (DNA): TGTGCCAGCACGGGGACTGCGAACATTCAGTACTTC. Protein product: CASTGTANIQYF.

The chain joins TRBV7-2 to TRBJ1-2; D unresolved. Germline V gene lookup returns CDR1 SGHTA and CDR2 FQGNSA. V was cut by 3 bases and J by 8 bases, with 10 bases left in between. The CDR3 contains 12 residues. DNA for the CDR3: TGTGCCAGCAGCTTCCCAGGTACAGGCTACACCTTC. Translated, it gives CASSFPGTGYTF. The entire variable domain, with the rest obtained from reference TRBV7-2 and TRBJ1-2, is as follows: GAGVSQSPSNKVTEKGKDVELRCDPISGHTALYWYRQSLGQGLEFLIYFQGNSAPDKSGLPSDRFSAERTGGSVSTLTIQRTQQEDSAVYLCASSFPGTGYTFGSGTRLTVV.

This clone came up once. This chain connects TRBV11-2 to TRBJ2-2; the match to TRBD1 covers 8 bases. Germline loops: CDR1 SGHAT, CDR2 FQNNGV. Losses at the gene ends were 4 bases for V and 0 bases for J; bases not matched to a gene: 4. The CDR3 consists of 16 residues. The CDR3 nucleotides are TGTGCCAGCAGCTCAGTACAGGGGGCGAACACCGGGGAGCTGTTTTTT. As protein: CASSSVQGANTGELFF.

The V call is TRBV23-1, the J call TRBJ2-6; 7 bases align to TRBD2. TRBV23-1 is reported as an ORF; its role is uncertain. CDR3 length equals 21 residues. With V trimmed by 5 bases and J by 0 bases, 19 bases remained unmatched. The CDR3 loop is CASSIQQEPGTISSGANVLTF. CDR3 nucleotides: TGCGCCAGCAGTATTCAACAGGAGCCGGGGACTATCAGCTCTGGGGCCAACGTCCTGACTTTC.

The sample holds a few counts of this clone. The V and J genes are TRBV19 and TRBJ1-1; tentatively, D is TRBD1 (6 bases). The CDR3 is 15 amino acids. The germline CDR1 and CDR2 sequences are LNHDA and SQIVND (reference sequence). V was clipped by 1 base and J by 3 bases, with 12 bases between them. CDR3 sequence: CASSIGRTAYTEAFF. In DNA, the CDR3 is TGTGCCAGTAGTATAGGGCGGACAGCTTACACTGAAGCTTTCTTT.

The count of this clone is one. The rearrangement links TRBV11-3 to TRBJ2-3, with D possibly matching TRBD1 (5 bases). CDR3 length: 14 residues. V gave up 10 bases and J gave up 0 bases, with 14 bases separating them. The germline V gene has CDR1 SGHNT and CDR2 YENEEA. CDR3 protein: CANPLQASTDTQYF. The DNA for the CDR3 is TGTGCCAATCCATTACAGGCCAGCACAGATACGCAGTATTTT. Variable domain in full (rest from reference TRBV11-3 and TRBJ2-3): EAGVVQSPRYKIIEKKQPVAFWCNPISGHNTLYWYLQNLGQGPELLIRYENEEAVDDSQLPKDRFSAERLKGVDSTLKIQPAELGDSAVYLCANPLQASTDTQYFGPGTRLTVL.

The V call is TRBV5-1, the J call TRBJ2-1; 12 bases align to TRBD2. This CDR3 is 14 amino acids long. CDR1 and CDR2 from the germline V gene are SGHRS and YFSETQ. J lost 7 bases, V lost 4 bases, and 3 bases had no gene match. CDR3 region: CASSVLAGGNEQFF. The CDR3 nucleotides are TGCGCCAGCAGCGTCCTAGCGGGGGGGAATGAGCAGTTCTTC.

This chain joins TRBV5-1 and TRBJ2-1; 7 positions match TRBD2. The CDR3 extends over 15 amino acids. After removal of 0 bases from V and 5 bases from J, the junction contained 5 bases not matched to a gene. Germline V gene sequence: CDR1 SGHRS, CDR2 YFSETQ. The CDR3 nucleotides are TGCGCCAGCAGCTTGGATCCAGCGGGAAACAATGAGCAGTTCTTC. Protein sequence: CASSLDPAGNNEQFF.

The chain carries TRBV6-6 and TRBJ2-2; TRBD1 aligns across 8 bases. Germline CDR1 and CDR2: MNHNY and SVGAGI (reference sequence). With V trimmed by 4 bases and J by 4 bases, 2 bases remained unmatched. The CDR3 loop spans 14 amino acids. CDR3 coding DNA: TGTGCCAGCAGTTTGGGACAGGCCACCGGGGAGCTGTTTTTT. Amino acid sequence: CASSLGQATGELFF.

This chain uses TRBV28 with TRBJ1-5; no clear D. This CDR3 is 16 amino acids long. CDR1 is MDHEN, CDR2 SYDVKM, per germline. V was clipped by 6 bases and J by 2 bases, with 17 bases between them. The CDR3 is CASRLGERVGNQPQHF. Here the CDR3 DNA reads TGTGCCAGCAGACTTGGAGAGCGGGTTGGCAATCAGCCCCAGCATTTT.

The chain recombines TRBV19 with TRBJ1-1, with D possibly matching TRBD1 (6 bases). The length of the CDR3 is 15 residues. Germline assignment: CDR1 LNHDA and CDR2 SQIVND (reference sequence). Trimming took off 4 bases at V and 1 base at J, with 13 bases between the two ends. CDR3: CASSNGGFRNTEAFF. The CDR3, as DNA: TGTGCCAGTAGTAATGGGGGCTTTAGGAACACTGAAGCTTTCTTT.

The CDR3 spells CASSLYRYEGANYGYTF. CDR3 sequence (DNA): TGTGCCAGCAGTCTATACCGCTACGAGGGAGCTAACTATGGCTACACCTTC. V usage is TRBV28 and J usage is TRBJ1-2; D unresolved. Per germline, CDR1 MDHEN and CDR2 SYDVKM. The CDR3 is 17 amino acids. V was cut by 5 bases and J by 0 bases, with 19 bases left in between.

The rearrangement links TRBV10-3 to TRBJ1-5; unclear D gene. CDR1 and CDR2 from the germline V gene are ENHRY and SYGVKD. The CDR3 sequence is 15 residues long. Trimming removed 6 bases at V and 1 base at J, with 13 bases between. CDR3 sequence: CAISQTRGSNQPQHF. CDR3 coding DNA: TGTGCCATCAGCCAGACACGAGGGAGCAATCAGCCCCAGCATTTT.

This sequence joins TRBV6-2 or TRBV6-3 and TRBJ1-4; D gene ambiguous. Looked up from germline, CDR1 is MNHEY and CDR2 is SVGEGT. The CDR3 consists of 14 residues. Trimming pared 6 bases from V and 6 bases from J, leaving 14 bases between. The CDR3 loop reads CASSTLLGDEKLFF. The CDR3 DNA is TGTGCCAGCAGCACACTCCTAGGAGATGAAAAACTGTTTTTT.

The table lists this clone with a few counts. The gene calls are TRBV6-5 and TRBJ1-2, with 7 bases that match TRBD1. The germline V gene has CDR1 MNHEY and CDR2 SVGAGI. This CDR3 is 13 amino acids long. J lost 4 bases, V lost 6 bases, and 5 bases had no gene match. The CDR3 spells CASSQDRIYGYTF. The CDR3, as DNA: TGTGCCAGCAGCCAGGACAGGATCTATGGCTACACCTTC.